The sequence of this T cell receptor (beta chain) was determined in a study of cytomegalovirus exposure and HLA in healthy donors. On this clone: Its antigen is currently unknown.

The primer mix had 60 Vbeta and 13 Jbeta primers. Sequenced by immunoSEQ multiplex PCR; TCRdb stores in-frame clones only, minus some. The sample records around 91,000 clones, around 80% being singletons. Despite likely unrecorded immune exposures, the donors were nominally healthy at the time of sampling. Regarding the study as a whole: The later analysis indicated that the majority of CMV-associated TCR beta chains appeared HLA-restricted. Several top significant clusters appeared, in a later analysis, to be linked to common viral pathogens.

In germline, CDR1 is KGHSH, CDR2 LQKENI. CDR3 length: 15 amino acids. V was pared by 3 bases and J by 6 bases, with 7 bases of the junction left unmatched. This TCR was sampled from a male donor in good health and CMV-seropositive. The chain combines TRBV18 with TRBJ1-5; TRBD1 matches 8 bases. Sequencing was performed on PBMCs. CDR3 loop: CASSPGQGAGQPQHF. The CDR3 nucleotides are TGTGCCAGCTCACCCGGACAGGGCGCGGGTCAGCCCCAGCATTTT.